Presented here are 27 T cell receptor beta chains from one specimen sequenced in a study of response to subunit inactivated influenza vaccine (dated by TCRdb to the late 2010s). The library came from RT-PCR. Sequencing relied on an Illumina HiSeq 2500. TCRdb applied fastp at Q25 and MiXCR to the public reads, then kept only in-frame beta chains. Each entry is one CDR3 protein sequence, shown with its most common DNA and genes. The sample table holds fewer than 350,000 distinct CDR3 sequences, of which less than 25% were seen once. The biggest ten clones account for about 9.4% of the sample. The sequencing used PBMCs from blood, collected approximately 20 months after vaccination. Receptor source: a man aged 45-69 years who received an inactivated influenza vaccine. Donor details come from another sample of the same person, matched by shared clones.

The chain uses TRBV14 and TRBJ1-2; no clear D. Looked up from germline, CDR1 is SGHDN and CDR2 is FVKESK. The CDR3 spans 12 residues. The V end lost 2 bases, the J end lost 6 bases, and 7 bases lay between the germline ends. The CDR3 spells CASSQNRNGYTF. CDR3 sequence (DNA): TGTGCCAGCAGCCAAAACCGGAATGGCTACACCTTC.

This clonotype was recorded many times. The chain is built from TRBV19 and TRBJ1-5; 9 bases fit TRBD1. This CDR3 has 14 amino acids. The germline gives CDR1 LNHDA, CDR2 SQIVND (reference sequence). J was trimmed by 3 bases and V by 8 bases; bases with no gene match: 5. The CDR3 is CASERDRDNQPQHF. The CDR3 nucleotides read TGTGCCAGTGAGAGGGACAGGGACAATCAGCCCCAGCATTTT.

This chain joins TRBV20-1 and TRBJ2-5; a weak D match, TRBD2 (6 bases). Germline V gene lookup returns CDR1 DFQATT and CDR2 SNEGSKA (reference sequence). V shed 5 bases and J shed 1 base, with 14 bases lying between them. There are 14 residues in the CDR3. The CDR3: CSAFGTGVQETQYF. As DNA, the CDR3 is TGCAGTGCTTTCGGGACGGGGGTCCAAGAGACCCAGTACTTC.

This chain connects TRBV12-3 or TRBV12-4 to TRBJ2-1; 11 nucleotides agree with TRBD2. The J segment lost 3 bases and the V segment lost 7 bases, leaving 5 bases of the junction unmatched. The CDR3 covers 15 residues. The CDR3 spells CASNIAGGNYNEQFF. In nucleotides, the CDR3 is TGTGCCAGCAATATAGCGGGGGGGAACTACAATGAGCAGTTCTTC.

The CDR3 DNA follows: TGTGCCAGTAGTATACGGACAGGGCCGAACACTGAAGCTTTCTTT. Its translation: CASSIRTGPNTEAFF. V usage is TRBV19 and J usage is TRBJ1-1, with 8 bases fitting TRBD1. V shed 2 bases and J 1 base; nucleotides not matched to a gene: 3. The CDR3 length is 15 residues. The V gene's germline CDR1 is LNHDA and CDR2 SQIVND (reference sequence).

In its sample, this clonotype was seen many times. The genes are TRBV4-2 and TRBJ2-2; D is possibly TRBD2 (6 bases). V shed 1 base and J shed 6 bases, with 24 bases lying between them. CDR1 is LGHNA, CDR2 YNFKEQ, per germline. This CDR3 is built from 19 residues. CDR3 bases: TGTGCCAGCAGCCAAGCATTAGTAGCAGGGAGGATAAATGCCGGGGAGCTGTTTTTT. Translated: CASSQALVAGRINAGELFF.

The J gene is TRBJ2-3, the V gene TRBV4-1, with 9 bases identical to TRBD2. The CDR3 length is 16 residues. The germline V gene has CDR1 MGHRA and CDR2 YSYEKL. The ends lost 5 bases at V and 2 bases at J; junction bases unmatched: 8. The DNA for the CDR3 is TGCGCCAGCAGCAGACTAGCGGAAGTCGCCACAGATACGCAGTATTTT. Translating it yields CASSRLAEVATDTQYF.

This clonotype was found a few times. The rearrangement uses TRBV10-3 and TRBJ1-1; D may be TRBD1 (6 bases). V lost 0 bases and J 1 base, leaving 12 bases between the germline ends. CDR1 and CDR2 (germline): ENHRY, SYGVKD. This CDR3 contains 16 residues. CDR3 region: CAISESGGDGNTEAFF. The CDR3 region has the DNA TGTGCCATCAGTGAGTCAGGGGGTGATGGGAACACTGAAGCTTTCTTT.

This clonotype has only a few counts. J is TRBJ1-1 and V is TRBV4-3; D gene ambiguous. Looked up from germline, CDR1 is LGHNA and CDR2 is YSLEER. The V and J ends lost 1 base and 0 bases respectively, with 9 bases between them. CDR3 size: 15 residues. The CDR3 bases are TGCGCCAGCAGCCAAGGATTGGCTTTGAACACTGAAGCTTTCTTT. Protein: CASSQGLALNTEAFF.

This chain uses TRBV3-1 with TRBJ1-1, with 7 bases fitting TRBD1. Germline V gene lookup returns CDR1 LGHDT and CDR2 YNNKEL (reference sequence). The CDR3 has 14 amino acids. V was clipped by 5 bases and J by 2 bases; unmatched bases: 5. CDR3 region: CASSEGTDNTEAFF. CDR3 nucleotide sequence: TGTGCCAGCAGCGAGGGGACAGATAACACTGAAGCTTTCTTT.

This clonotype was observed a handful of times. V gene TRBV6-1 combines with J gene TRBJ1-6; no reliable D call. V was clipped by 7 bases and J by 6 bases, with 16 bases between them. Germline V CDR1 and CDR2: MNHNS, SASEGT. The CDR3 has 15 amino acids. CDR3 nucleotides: TGTGCCAGCACTAGCAGCTTCGGGATTAATTCACCCCTCCACTTT. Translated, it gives CASTSSFGINSPLHF.

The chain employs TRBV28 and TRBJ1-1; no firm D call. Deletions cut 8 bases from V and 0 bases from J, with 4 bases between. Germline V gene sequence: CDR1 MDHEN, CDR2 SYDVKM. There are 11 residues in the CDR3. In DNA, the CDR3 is TGTGCCAGCGCAATGAACACTGAAGCTTTCTTT. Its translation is CASAMNTEAFF.

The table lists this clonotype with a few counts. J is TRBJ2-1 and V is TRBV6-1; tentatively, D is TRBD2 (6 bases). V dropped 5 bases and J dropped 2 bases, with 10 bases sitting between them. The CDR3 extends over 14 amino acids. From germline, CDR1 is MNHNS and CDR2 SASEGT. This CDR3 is CASSISGTYNEQFF. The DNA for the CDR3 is TGTGCCAGCAGTATTAGCGGCACCTACAATGAGCAGTTCTTC.

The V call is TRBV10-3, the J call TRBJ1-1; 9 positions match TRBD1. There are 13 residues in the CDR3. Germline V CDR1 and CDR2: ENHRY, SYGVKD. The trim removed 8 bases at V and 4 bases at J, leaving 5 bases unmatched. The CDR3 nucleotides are TGTGCCATCGGACTGGACAGGGGCACTGAAGCTTTCTTT. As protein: CAIGLDRGTEAFF.

CDR3 sequence (DNA): TGTGCCAGCAGCTTATGGACTCAAAGTGAAGCTTTCTTT. Translated, it gives CASSLWTQSEAFF. J is TRBJ1-1 and V is TRBV7-8; no reliable D call. The V end was cut by 2 bases, the J end by 7 bases, with 11 bases between. This CDR3 region has 13 residues. The germline gives CDR1 SGHVS, CDR2 FQNEAQ.

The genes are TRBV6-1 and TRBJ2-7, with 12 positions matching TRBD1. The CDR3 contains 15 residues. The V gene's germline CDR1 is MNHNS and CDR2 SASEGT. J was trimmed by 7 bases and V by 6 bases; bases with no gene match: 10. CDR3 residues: CASRKLGTGGKEQYF. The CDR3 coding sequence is TGTGCCAGCAGGAAACTAGGGACAGGGGGCAAAGAGCAGTACTTC.

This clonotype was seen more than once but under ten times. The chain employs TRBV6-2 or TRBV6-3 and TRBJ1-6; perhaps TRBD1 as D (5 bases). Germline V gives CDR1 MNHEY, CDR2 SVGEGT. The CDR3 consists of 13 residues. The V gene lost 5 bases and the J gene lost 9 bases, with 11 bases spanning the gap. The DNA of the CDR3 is TGTGCCAGCAGTCCGGTCGGGGGTTCACCCCTCCACTTT. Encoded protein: CASSPVGGSPLHF.

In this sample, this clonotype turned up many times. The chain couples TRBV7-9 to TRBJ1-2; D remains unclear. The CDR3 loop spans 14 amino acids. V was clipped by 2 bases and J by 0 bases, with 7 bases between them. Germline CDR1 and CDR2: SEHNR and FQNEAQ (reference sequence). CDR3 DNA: TGTGCCAGCAGCTTAATGGGATCTAACTATGGCTACACCTTC. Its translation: CASSLMGSNYGYTF. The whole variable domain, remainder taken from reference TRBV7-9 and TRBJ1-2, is DTGVSQNPRHKITKRGQNVTFRCDPISEHNRLYWYRQTLGQGPEFLTYFQNEAQLEKSRLLSDRFSAERPKGSFSTLEIQRTEQGDSAMYLCASSLMGSNYGYTFGSGTRLTVV.

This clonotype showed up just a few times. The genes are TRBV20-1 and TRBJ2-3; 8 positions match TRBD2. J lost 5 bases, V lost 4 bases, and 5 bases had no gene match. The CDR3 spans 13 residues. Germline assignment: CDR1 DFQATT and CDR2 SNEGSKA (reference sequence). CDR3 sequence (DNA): TGCAGTGCTACCGGGACTAGTGGAGATACGCAGTATTTT. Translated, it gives CSATGTSGDTQYF.

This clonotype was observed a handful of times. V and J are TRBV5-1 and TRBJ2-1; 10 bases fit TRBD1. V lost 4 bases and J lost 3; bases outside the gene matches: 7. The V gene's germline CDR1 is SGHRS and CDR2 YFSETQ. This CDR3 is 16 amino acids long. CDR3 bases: TGCGCCAGCAGCACCCCGACAGGGGGCTTCTACAATGAGCAGTTCTTC. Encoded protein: CASSTPTGGFYNEQFF.

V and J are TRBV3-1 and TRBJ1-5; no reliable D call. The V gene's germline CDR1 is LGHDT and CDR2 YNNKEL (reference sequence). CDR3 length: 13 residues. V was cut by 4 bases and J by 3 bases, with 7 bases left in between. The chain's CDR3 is CASSPSLNQPQHF. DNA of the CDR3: TGTGCCAGCAGCCCTAGCCTCAATCAGCCCCAGCATTTT.

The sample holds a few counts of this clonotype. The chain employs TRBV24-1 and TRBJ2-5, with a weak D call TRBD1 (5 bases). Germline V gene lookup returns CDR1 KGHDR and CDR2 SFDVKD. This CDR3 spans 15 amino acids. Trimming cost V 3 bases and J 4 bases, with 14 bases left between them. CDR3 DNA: TGTGCCACCAGTGATCCCCAAGGGGCAGGAGAGACCCAGTACTTC. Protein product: CATSDPQGAGETQYF.

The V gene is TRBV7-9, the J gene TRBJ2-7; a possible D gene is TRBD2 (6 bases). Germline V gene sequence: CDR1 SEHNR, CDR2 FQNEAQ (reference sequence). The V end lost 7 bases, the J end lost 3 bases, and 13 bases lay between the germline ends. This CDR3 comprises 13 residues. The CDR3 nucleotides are TGTGCCAGCACCGAAGCGGGCAACTACGAGCAGTACTTC. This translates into CASTEAGNYEQYF.

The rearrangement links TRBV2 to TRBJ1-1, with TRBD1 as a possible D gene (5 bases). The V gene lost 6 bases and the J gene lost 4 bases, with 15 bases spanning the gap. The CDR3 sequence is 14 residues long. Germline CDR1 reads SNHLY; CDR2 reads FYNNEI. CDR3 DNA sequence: TGTGCCAGCAGGACCTTGGGGACGGGCACTGAAGCTTTCTTT. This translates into CASRTLGTGTEAFF.

CDR3 coding DNA: TGTGCCAGCAGCTTAGATTACGGAAATGAGCAGTTCTTC. Its translation is CASSLDYGNEQFF. The chain recombines TRBV7-7 with TRBJ2-1; D ambiguous. Germline-derived CDR1 and CDR2 are SSHAT and FNYEAQ (reference sequence). V lost 1 base and J lost 7, with 8 bases in between. The CDR3 loop spans 13 amino acids.

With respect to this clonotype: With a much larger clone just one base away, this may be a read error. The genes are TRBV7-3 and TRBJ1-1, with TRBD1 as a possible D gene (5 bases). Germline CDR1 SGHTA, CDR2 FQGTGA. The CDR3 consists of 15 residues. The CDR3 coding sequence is TGTGCCAGCAGCCCCGGGGCGGCCATGAACACTGAAGCTTTATTT. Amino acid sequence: CASSPGAAMNTEALF.

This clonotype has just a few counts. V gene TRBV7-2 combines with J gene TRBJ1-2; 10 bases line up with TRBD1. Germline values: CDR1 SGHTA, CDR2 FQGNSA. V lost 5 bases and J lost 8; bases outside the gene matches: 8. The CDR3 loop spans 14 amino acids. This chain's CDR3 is CASSRRQGAQGYTF. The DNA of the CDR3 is TGTGCCAGCAGCCGACGACAGGGGGCTCAGGGCTACACCTTC.